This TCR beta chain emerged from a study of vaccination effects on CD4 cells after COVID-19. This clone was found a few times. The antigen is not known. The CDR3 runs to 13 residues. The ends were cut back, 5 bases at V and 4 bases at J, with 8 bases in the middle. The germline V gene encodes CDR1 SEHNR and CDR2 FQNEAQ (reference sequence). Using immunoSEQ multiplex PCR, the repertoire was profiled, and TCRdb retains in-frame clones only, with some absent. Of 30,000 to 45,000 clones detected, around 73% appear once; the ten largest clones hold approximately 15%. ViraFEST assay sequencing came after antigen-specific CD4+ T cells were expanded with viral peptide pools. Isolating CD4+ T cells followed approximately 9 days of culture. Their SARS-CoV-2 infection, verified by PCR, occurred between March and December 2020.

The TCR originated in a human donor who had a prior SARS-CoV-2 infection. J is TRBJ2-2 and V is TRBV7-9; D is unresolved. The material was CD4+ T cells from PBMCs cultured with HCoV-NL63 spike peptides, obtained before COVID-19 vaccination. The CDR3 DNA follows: TGTGCCAGCAGCCGTGGAACCACCGGGGAGCTGTTTTTT. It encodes CASSRGTTGELFF.